The 20 T cell receptor beta chains listed next were all sequenced from one sample in a study of T cell responses to AZD1222 COVID-19 vaccine. Profiling relied on immunoSEQ multiplex PCR, and the TCRdb table lists in-frame clones only, not all of them. The sample records some 170,000 clones, 90% to 95% being singletons. The source material was peripheral blood, sampled on day 0 of AZD1222 vaccination. Every receptor here comes from an adult in good health.

This chain connects TRBV27 to TRBJ2-6, with D perhaps TRBD1 (5 bases). The CDR3 length is 16 residues. V was shortened by 1 base and J by 0 bases, with 7 bases between the two germline ends. From germline, CDR1 is MNHEY and CDR2 SMNVEV (reference sequence). CDR3 nucleotide sequence: TGTGCCAGCAGTTTATTAGGGGTCTCTGGGGCCAACGTCCTGACTTTC. Amino acid sequence: CASSLLGVSGANVLTF. The entire variable domain, with the rest obtained from reference TRBV27 and TRBJ2-6, is as follows: EAQVTQNPRYLITVTGKKLTVTCSQNMNHEYMSWYRQDPGLGLRQIYYSMNVEVTDKGDVPEGYKVSRKEKRNFPLILESPSPNQTSLYFCASSLLGVSGANVLTFGAGSRLTVL.

In its sample, this clone was seen once. The gene calls are TRBV19 and TRBJ1-1; 10 positions match TRBD1. This CDR3 is built from 15 residues. Germline CDR1 LNHDA, CDR2 SQIVND (reference sequence). J was trimmed by 11 bases and V by 2 bases; bases with no gene match: 11. CDR3 residues: CASSIRGQGTGYAFF. Here the CDR3 DNA reads TGTGCCAGTAGTATACGGGGACAGGGGACTGGATACGCTTTCTTT.

The chain couples TRBV4-1 to TRBJ2-7; TRBD2 matches at 11 bases. V gave up 1 base and J gave up 2 bases; unmatched junction bases: 1. CDR3 length: 15 residues. CDR1 is MGHRA and CDR2 is YSYEKL in the germline V gene. The CDR3 is CASSQGLAGTYEQYF. The CDR3 nucleotides are TGCGCCAGCAGCCAAGGACTAGCGGGAACCTACGAGCAGTACTTC.

The V call is TRBV29-1, the J call TRBJ2-7, with a possible D match to TRBD2 (6 bases). Trimming shortened V by 5 bases and J by 3 bases, and 11 bases separated the two germline ends. This CDR3 comprises 12 residues. CDR1 and CDR2 (germline): SQVTM, ANQGSEA. The CDR3, as DNA: TGCAGCGTTAGATCGGACTACTACGAGCAGTACTTC. Its translation is CSVRSDYYEQYF.

The chain uses TRBV19 and TRBJ1-2, with D possibly being TRBD1 (6 bases). Trimming removed 5 bases at V and 11 bases at J, with 24 bases between. The germline CDR1 and CDR2 sequences are LNHDA and SQIVND (reference sequence). This CDR3 has 15 residues. CDR3 sequence: CASSPRTGSDGKYTF. The CDR3 coding sequence is TGTGCCAGTAGTCCACGAACAGGGTCCGACGGGAAGTACACCTTC. Variable domain in full (rest from reference TRBV19 and TRBJ1-2): DGGITQSPKYLFRKEGQNVTLSCEQNLNHDAMYWYRQDPGQGLRLIYYSQIVNDFQKGDIAEGYSVSREKKESFPLTVTSAQKNPTAFYLCASSPRTGSDGKYTFGSGTRLTVV.

The CDR3: CSVEEALPYQETQYF. DNA for the CDR3: TGCAGCGTTGAAGAGGCTCTACCGTACCAAGAGACCCAGTACTTC. The chain employs TRBV29-1 and TRBJ2-5; D not resolved. This CDR3 has 15 amino acids. Germline assignment: CDR1 SQVTM and CDR2 ANQGSEA. Trimming removed 0 bases from V and 0 bases from J, with 11 bases in between. The whole variable domain, remainder taken from reference TRBV29-1 and TRBJ2-5, is SAVISQKPSRDICQRGTSLTIQCQVDSQVTMMFWYRQQPGQSLTLIATANQGSEATYESGFVIDKFPISRPNLTFSTLTVSNMSPEDSSIYLCSVEEALPYQETQYFGPGTRLLVL.

This clone was observed once. The chain carries TRBV4-1 and TRBJ2-1; D not resolved. The CDR3 is made up of 13 amino acids. V dropped 0 bases and J dropped 10 bases, with 10 bases sitting between them. The germline CDR1 and CDR2 sequences are MGHRA and YSYEKL. The CDR3 DNA reads TGCGCCAGCAGCCAAGAGCGCAGTCGAGAGCAGTTCTTC. Protein product: CASSQERSREQFF.

This clone showed up just once. The J gene is TRBJ2-7, the V gene TRBV7-2, with a possible D match to TRBD2 (5 bases). Deletions cut 1 base from V and 8 bases from J, with 9 bases between. Germline CDR1 is SGHTA and CDR2 is FQGNSA. This CDR3 region has 12 residues. CDR3 sequence: CASSLGLAKQYF. CDR3 sequence (DNA): TGTGCCAGCAGCTTAGGGCTAGCAAAGCAGTACTTC. The full variable domain, its missing parts supplied by reference TRBV7-2 and TRBJ2-7, is GAGVSQSPSNKVTEKGKDVELRCDPISGHTALYWYRQSLGQGLEFLIYFQGNSAPDKSGLPSDRFSAERTGGSVSTLTIQRTQQEDSAVYLCASSLGLAKQYFGPGTRLTVT.

V and J are TRBV18 and TRBJ1-5, with 9 bases identical to TRBD1. The CDR3 spans 16 residues. Germline V lookup: CDR1 KGHSH, CDR2 LQKENI. Trimming at V came to 1 base and at J to 3 bases, leaving 4 bases not matched to a gene. The CDR3 region has the DNA TGTGCCAGCTCACCACGGACAGGGGCCCCCAATCAGCCCCAGCATTTT. Protein sequence: CASSPRTGAPNQPQHF. The entire variable domain, with the rest obtained from reference TRBV18 and TRBJ1-5, is as follows: NAGVMQNPRHLVRRRGQEARLRCSPMKGHSHVYWYRQLPEEGLKFMVYLQKENIIDESGMPKERFSAEFPKEGPSILRIQQVVRGDSAAYFCASSPRTGAPNQPQHFGDGTRLSIL.

V and J are TRBV5-1 and TRBJ2-7; D gene uncertain. The V and J ends lost 0 bases and 0 bases respectively, with 13 bases between them. Germline V gene data show CDR1 as SGHRS and CDR2 as YFSETQ. The CDR3 is 16 residues long. The CDR3 sequence is CASSLAGGGSSYEQYF. The CDR3 DNA reads as TGCGCCAGCAGCTTGGCCGGCGGCGGTAGCTCCTACGAGCAGTACTTC.

The chain has TRBV6-4 and TRBJ1-2, with D hard to call. The V and J ends lost 5 bases and 7 bases respectively, with 14 bases between them. Germline loops: CDR1 MRHNA, CDR2 SNTAGT. The CDR3 consists of 13 residues. Here the CDR3 DNA reads TGTGCCAGCAGTTCCACTGGAGTTTTTGGCTACACCTTC. Its translation: CASSSTGVFGYTF.

The CDR3 protein is CASTPGLASYEQYF. In DNA form, the CDR3 reads TGCGCCAGCACACCGGGACTAGCGTCCTACGAGCAGTACTTC. This rearrangement joins TRBV5-1 to TRBJ2-7, with 10 positions matching TRBD2. This CDR3 is built from 14 residues. V lost 6 bases, J lost 1 base, and 4 bases stayed unmatched. Germline CDR1 is SGHRS and CDR2 is YFSETQ.

The chain joins TRBV11-2 to TRBJ2-2, with 9 positions matching TRBD2. The trim removed 5 bases at V and 3 bases at J, leaving 10 bases unmatched. The CDR3 contains 17 residues. Germline CDR1 SGHAT, CDR2 FQNNGV. CDR3 bases: TGTGCCAGCAGCCCTCCTCAGCGGGAGGTGGACACCGGGGAGCTGTTTTTT. Protein product: CASSPPQREVDTGELFF.

V and J are TRBV7-2 and TRBJ1-3; 7 bases align to TRBD1. CDR3 length: 15 residues. The V gene's germline CDR1 is SGHTA and CDR2 FQGNSA. Germline trimming cut 10 bases from V and 4 bases from J; bases unmatched to any gene: 13. DNA of the CDR3: TGTGCCATCGGAAGGAGCAGGGGGAGAGGAAACACCATATATTTT. This sequence encodes CAIGRSRGRGNTIYF. The full variable domain, with the rest looked up from reference TRBV7-2 and TRBJ1-3, is GAGVSQSPSNKVTEKGKDVELRCDPISGHTALYWYRQSLGQGLEFLIYFQGNSAPDKSGLPSDRFSAERTGGSVSTLTIQRTQQEDSAVYLCAIGRSRGRGNTIYFGEGSWLTVV.

Comments on this clone: The sample holds other DNA sequences that translate to the same CDR3. This chain links TRBV5-1 with TRBJ1-1; no clear D gene. CDR1 is SGHRS, CDR2 YFSETQ, per germline. V lost 4 bases and J lost 1, with 5 bases in between. The CDR3 covers 12 residues. The CDR3 DNA follows: TGCGCCAGCAGCGAGGCGAACACTGAAGCTTTCTTT. Translation gives CASSEANTEAFF.

The V and J genes are TRBV19 and TRBJ1-1; D gene unclear. Germline V gene lookup returns CDR1 LNHDA and CDR2 SQIVND (reference sequence). The germline V and J ends were trimmed by 5 bases and 6 bases, with 10 bases remaining between them. This CDR3 region has 12 residues. The CDR3 coding sequence is TGTGCCAGTAGTCACAGTGTGGCTGAAGCTTTCTTT. Its protein product is CASSHSVAEAFF.

The genes are TRBV1 and TRBJ1-6; the table calls TRBD1, which could not be checked here. TRBV1 is reported as a pseudogene. The CDR3 extends over 18 amino acids. The CDR3 sequence: CTSSRSTVPSSYNSPLHF. In DNA form, the CDR3 reads TGCACCAGCAGCCGGTCGACAGTTCCGAGCTCCTATAATTCACCCCTCCACTTT.

The chain carries TRBV19 and TRBJ1-6; D unresolved. V gave up 5 bases and J gave up 0 bases, with 17 bases separating them. The CDR3 is 18 amino acids. In germline, CDR1 is LNHDA, CDR2 SQIVND (reference sequence). The CDR3 spells CASSPERVSGSYNSPLHF. The DNA for the CDR3 is TGTGCCAGTAGTCCAGAGCGTGTTTCGGGCTCCTATAATTCACCCCTCCACTTT.

The V gene is TRBV6-5, the J gene TRBJ2-1; D is possibly TRBD1 (6 bases). The CDR3 is 12 residues long. CDR1 is MNHEY and CDR2 is SVGAGI in the germline V gene. V gave up 4 bases and J gave up 6 bases, with 7 bases separating them. CDR3 sequence: CASSSDSNEQFF. CDR3 DNA: TGTGCCAGCAGTTCGGACAGCAATGAGCAGTTCTTC.

The chain carries TRBV30 and TRBJ1-2; D perhaps matches TRBD1 (6 bases). V lost 2 bases, J lost 8 bases, and 21 bases lay in between. Germline CDR1 GTSNPN, CDR2 SVGIG (reference sequence). The CDR3 is 15 residues long. CDR3 DNA sequence: TGTGCCTGGAGTTTTGATCCGGGGGCGCTTGACGGCTACACCTTC. It specifies CAWSFDPGALDGYTF.